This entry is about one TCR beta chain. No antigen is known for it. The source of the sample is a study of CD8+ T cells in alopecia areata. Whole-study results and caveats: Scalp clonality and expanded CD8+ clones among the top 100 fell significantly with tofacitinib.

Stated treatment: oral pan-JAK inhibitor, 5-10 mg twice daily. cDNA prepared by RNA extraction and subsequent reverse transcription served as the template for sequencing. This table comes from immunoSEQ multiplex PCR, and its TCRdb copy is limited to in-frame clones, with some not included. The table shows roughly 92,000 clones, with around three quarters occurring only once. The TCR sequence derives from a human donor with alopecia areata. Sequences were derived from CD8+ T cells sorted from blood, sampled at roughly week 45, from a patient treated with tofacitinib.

This chain's CDR3 is CATASGALASPLHF. The CDR3 DNA sequence: TGTGCCACCGCGTCCGGAGCCCTGGCTTCACCCCTCCACTTT. The chain employs TRBV19 and TRBJ1-6; D unclear. V was trimmed by 10 bases and J by 9 bases, leaving 19 bases between them. Germline V gene data show CDR1 as LNHDA and CDR2 as SQIVND (reference sequence). The CDR3 runs 14 residues.